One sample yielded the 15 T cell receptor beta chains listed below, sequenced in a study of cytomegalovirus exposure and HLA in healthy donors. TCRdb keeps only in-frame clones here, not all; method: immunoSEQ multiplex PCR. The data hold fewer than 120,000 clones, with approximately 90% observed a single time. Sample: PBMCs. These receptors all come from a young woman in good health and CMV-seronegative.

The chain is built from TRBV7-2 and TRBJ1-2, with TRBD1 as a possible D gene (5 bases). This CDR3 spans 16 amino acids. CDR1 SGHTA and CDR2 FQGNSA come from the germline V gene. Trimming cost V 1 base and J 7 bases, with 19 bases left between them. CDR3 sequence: CASSLGGAGPVGGYTF. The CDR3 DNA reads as TGTGCCAGCAGCTTAGGGGGCGCGGGGCCCGTGGGTGGCTACACCTTC.

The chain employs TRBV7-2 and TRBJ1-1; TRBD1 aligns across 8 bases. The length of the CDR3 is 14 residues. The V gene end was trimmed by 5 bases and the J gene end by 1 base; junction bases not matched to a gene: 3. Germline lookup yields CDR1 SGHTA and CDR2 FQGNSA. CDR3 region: CASSRDRGNTEAFF. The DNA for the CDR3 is TGTGCCAGCAGCCGCGACAGGGGGAACACTGAAGCTTTCTTT.

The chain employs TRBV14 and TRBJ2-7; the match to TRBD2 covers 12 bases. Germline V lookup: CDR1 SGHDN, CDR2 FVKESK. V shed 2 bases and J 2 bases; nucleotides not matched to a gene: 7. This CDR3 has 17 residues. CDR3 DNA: TGTGCCAGCAGCCAATACCGCGGACTAGCGGGGACCTACGAGCAGTACTTC. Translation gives CASSQYRGLAGTYEQYF.

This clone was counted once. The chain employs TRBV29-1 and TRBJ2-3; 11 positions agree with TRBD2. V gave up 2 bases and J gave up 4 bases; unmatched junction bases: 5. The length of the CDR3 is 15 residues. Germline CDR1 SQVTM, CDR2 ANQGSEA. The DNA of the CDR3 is TGCAGCGTTGAACCTAGCGGGGGGACCGCAGATACGCAGTATTTT. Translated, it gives CSVEPSGGTADTQYF.

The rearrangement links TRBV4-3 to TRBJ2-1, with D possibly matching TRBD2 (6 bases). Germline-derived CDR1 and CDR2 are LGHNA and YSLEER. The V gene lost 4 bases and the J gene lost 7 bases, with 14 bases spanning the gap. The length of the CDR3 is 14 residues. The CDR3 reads CASSRGLTGNEQFF. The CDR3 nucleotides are TGCGCCAGCAGCCGGGGACTCACGGGGAATGAGCAGTTCTTC.

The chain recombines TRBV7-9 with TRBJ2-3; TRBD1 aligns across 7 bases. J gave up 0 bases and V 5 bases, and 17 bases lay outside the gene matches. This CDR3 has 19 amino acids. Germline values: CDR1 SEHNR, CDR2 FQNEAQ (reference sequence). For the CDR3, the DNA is TGTGCCAGCAGCGCTAGGGACAGCCTAAACCGACATAGCACAGATACGCAGTATTTT. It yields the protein CASSARDSLNRHSTDTQYF.

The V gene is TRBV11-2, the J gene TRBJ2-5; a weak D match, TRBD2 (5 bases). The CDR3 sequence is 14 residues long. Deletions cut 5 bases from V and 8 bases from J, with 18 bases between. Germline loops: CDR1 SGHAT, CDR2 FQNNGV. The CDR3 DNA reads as TGTGCCAGCAGCAACATTCCGGGGTCGGTAACCCAGTACTTC. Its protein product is CASSNIPGSVTQYF.

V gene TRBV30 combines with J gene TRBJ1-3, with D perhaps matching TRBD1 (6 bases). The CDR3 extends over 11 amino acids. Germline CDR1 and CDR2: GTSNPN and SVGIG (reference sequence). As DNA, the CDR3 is TGTGCAGGGGGAAGGAGAAACACCATATATTTT. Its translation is CAGGRRNTIYF.

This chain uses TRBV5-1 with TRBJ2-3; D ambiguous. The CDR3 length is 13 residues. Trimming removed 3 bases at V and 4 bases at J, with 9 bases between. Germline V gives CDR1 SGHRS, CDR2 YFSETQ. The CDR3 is CASSSTAPDTQYF. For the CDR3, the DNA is TGCGCCAGCAGCTCGACTGCCCCAGATACGCAGTATTTT.

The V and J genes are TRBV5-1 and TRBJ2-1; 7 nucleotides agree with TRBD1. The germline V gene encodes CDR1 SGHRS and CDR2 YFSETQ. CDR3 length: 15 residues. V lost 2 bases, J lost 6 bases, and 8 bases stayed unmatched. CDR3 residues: CASSLVRGLSNEQFF. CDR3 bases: TGCGCCAGCAGCTTAGTTAGGGGGCTTAGCAATGAGCAGTTCTTC.

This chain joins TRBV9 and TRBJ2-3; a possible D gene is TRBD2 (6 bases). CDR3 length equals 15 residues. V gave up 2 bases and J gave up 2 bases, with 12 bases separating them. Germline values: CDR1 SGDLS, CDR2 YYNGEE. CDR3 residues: CASSVEGNPTDTQYF. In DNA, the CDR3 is TGTGCCAGCAGCGTGGAGGGAAACCCCACAGATACGCAGTATTTT.

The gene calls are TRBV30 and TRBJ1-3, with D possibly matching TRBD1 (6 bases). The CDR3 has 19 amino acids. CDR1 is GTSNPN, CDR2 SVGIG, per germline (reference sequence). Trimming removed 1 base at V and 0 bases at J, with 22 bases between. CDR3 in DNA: TGTGCCTGGAGTGCATGGGACAAGAACCCTGTCAACTCTGGAAACACCATATATTTT. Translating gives CAWSAWDKNPVNSGNTIYF.

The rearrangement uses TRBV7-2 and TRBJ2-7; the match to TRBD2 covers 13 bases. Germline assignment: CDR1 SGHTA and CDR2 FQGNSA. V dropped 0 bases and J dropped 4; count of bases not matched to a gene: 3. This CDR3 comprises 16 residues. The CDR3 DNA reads TGTGCCAGCAGCTTAGCAACTAGCGGGGGGGCATACGAGCAGTACTTC. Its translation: CASSLATSGGAYEQYF.

For the CDR3, the DNA is TGTGCCAGCAGTGAAGAACTAGGATCACAGTTCTTC. Translation: CASSEELGSQFF. The J gene is TRBJ2-1, the V gene TRBV2; possible D gene TRBD2, 5 bases. Germline CDR1 reads SNHLY; CDR2 reads FYNNEI. Trimming pared 1 base from V and 13 bases from J, leaving 11 bases between. This CDR3 contains 12 residues.

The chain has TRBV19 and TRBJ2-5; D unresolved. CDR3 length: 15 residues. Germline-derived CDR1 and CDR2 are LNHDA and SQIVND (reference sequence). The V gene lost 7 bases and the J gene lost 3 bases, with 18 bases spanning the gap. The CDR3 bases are TGTGCCAGTAAATCTCTGAGTAGAAGCAAAGAGACCCAGTACTTC. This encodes CASKSLSRSKETQYF.